The rows below give T cell receptor beta chains drawn from one sample of a study of identical twins. TCRdb ran MiXCR on the 5' RACE reads and lists one entry per CDR3 protein. The top ten hold roughly 4.3% of the sample, which has over 600,000 distinct CDR3 sequences, less than 25% seen once. The same data also went into a second study, on T cells expressing NK-cell markers.

The sample was PBMCs. These receptors were obtained from a woman in her late teens or twenties in good health. Both conserved end residues are part of each CDR3. The D gene is left open where the match is weak. For some rows the clone size is stated as once, few or many, or as a class when expanded; others skip it.

j_gene,v_gene,d_gene,abundance,CDR3aa,CDR3nt
TRBJ2-5,TRBV9,NA,NA,CASSPSQGSAETQYF,TGTGCCAGCAGCCCATCACAGGGTTCGGCGGAGACCCAGTACTTC
TRBJ2-7,TRBV15,TRBD1,NA,CATSTGTGIYEQYF,TGTGCCACCAGCACCGGGACAGGGATCTACGAGCAGTACTTC
TRBJ2-5,TRBV5-6,NA,few,CASKWGTGTYQETQYF,TGTGCCAGCAAATGGGGAACAGGGACGTACCAAGAGACCCAGTACTTC
TRBJ1-1,TRBV5-1,TRBD1,few,CASSLSPQGAEAFF,TGCGCCAGCAGCTTGTCTCCCCAGGGGGCTGAAGCTTTCTTT
TRBJ1-5,TRBV12-3/TRBV12-4,NA,NA,CASSSQSGGRWQPQHF,TGTGCCAGCAGTTCACAGAGCGGGGGGCGGTGGCAGCCCCAGCATTTT
TRBJ2-1,TRBV6-5,TRBD2,NA,CASSYLRPGLGGDEQFF,TGTGCCAGCAGTTACTTGAGACCGGGACTAGGGGGGGATGAGCAGTTCTTC
TRBJ2-4,TRBV7-2,NA,many,CASSIQELLAKNIQYF,TGTGCCAGCAGCATACAGGAATTACTAGCCAAAAACATTCAGTACTTC
TRBJ1-2,TRBV5-1,NA,NA,CASSSGTSPRGYTF,TGCGCCAGCAGCTCGGGGACCTCGCCGCGGGGCTACACCTTC
TRBJ2-7,TRBV2,NA,NA,CASSEAGSEQYF,TGTGCCAGCAGTGAGGCAGGGTCCGAGCAGTACTTC
TRBJ2-2,TRBV5-6,NA,once,CASSFGYLSWELFF,TGTGCCAGCAGCTTCGGTTATCTCAGCTGGGAGCTGTTTTTT
TRBJ2-1,TRBV10-3,TRBD2,many,CAISGRERGVYNEQFF,TGTGCCATCAGTGGCCGGGAGCGGGGGGTGTACAATGAGCAGTTCTTC
TRBJ2-1,TRBV7-9,NA,NA,CASSPRGLTWFF,TGTGCCAGCTCCCCCCGGGGACTGACGTGGTTCTTC
TRBJ1-6,TRBV6-1,NA,NA,CASSEGFSYNSPLHF,TGTGCCAGCAGTGAGGGGTTTTCCTATAATTCACCCCTCCACTTT
TRBJ2-3,TRBV6-2/TRBV6-3,NA,NA,CASSNGVTQYF,TGTGCCAGCAGTAATGGAGTTACGCAGTATTTT
TRBJ2-5,TRBV6-1,TRBD1,NA,CASSPPQGASETQYF,TGTGCCAGCAGCCCGCCACAGGGGGCATCGGAGACCCAGTACTTC
TRBJ2-2,TRBV20-1,NA,few,CSARAGRNTGELFF,TGCAGTGCTAGGGCCGGGAGGAACACCGGGGAGCTGTTTTTT